Here is one T cell receptor beta chain with its context. This sample was included in a study of blood T cells in healthy people across ages. The CDR3 contains 14 residues. Trimming removed 3 bases from V and 2 bases from J, with 11 bases in between. The germline gives CDR1 DFQATT, CDR2 SNEGSKA (reference sequence). The use of a sample-barcoded 5' primer and a J-beta primer mix characterized a second PCR of about 6 to 11 cycles. MiXCR, run by TCRdb on the 5' RACE reads, gives a single entry per CDR3 protein. The sample shows approximately 800,000 distinct CDR3 sequences, around 25% of them seen only once. A further study also used this sample, focusing on T cells of mothers and their children.

The sequencing input was blood. The chain employs TRBV20-1 and TRBJ2-1; the D gene is possibly TRBD1 (6 bases). The sequence was obtained from a boy aged 5-17 years in good health. In DNA form, the CDR3 reads TGCAGTGCTAGGGTGGGGGCCCCCTACAATGAGCAGTTCTTC. This translates into CSARVGAPYNEQFF.